This T cell receptor (beta chain) emerged from a study of T cell responses to AZD1222 COVID-19 vaccine. Only in-frame clones appear in the TCRdb table, and some are missing; sequencing was by immunoSEQ multiplex PCR. The sample consists of 110,000 or so clones, around 89% of them appearing once. Germline V gives CDR1 SNHLY, CDR2 FYNNEI. V lost 8 bases, J lost 5 bases, and 13 bases stayed unmatched. There are 15 residues in the CDR3. The sequence was obtained from an adult who received the AZD1222 COVID-19 vaccine. V usage is TRBV2 and J usage is TRBJ2-5; 8 bases are shared with TRBD2. The sequencing used peripheral blood, collected 28 days after the second AZD1222 dose. CDR3 residues: CASRPAGAFSETQYF. The DNA for the CDR3 is TGTGCCAGCCGCCCAGCGGGAGCATTTTCGGAGACCCAGTACTTC. Supplemented by reference TRBV2 and TRBJ2-5, the full variable domain reads EPEVTQTPSHQVTQMGQEVILRCVPISNHLYFYWYRQILGQKVEFLVSFYNNEISEKSEIFDDQFSVERPDGSNFTLKIRSTKLEDSAMYFCASRPAGAFSETQYFGPGTRLLVL.